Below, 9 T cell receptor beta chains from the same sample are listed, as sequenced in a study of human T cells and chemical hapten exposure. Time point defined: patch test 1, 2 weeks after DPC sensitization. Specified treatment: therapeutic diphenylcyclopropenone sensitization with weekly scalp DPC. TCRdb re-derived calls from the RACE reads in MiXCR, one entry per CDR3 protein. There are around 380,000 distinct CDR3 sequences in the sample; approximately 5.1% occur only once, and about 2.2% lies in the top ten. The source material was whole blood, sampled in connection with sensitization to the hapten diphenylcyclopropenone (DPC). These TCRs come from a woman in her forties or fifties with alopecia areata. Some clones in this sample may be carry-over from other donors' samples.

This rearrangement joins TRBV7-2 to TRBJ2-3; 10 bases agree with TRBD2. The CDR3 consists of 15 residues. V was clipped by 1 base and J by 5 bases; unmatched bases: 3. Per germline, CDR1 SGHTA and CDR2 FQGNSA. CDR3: CASSLVTSGKDTQYF. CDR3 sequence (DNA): TGTGCCAGCAGCTTAGTAACTAGCGGGAAAGATACGCAGTATTTT.

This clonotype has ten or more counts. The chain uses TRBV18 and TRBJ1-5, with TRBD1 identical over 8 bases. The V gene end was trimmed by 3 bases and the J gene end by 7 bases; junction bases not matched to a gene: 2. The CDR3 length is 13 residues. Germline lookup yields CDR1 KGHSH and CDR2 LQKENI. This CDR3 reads CASSPTGGQPQHF. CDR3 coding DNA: TGTGCCAGCTCACCCACAGGGGGGCAGCCCCAGCATTTT.

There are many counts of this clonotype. The CDR3 loop is CASRPAGIGTDTQYF. The CDR3 nucleotides are TGTGCCAGCCGGCCGGCGGGTATCGGGACAGATACGCAGTATTTT. The chain links TRBV6-2 or TRBV6-3 to TRBJ2-3; D perhaps matches TRBD2 (5 bases). Trimming shortened V by 8 bases and J by 3 bases, and 18 bases separated the two germline ends. Germline V gene sequence: CDR1 MNHEY, CDR2 SVGEGT. The CDR3 consists of 15 residues.

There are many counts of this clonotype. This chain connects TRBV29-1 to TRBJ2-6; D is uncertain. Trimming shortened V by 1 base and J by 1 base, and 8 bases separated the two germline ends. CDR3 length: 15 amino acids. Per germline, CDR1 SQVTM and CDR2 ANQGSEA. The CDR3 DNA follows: TGCAGCGTTGAAGTCCAATCGTCTGGGGCCAACGTCCTGACTTTC. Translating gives CSVEVQSSGANVLTF.

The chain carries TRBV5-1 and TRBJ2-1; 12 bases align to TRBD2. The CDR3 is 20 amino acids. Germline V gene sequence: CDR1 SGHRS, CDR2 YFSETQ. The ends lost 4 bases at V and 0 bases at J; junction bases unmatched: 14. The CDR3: CASSNRGKLAGGRSYNEQFF. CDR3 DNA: TGCGCCAGCAGCAACCGAGGAAAACTAGCGGGGGGCCGCTCCTACAATGAGCAGTTCTTC.

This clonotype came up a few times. The CDR3 sequence is CSARGTGNSPLHF. The CDR3 DNA follows: TGCAGCGCCAGGGGGACAGGAAATTCACCCCTCCACTTT. V usage is TRBV29-1 and J usage is TRBJ1-6; 8 bases match TRBD1. The CDR3 runs to 13 residues. The junction had 6 bases not matched to a gene; V was cut back by 7 bases and J by 7 bases. Germline loops: CDR1 SQVTM, CDR2 ANQGSEA. The whole variable domain, filled in from reference TRBV29-1 and TRBJ1-6, reads SAVISQKPSRDICQRGTSLTIQCQVDSQVTMMFWYRQQPGQSLTLIATANQGSEATYESGFVIDKFPISRPNLTFSTLTVSNMSPEDSSIYLCSARGTGNSPLHFGNGTRLTVT.

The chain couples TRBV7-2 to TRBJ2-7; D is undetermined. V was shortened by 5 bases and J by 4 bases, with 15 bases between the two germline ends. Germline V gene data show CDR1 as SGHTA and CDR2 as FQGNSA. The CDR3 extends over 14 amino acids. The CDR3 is CASSPDRNTYEQYF. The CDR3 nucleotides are TGTGCCAGCAGCCCCGATCGGAATACATACGAGCAGTACTTC. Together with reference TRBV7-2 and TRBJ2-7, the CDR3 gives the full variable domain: GAGVSQSPSNKVTEKGKDVELRCDPISGHTALYWYRQSLGQGLEFLIYFQGNSAPDKSGLPSDRFSAERTGGSVSTLTIQRTQQEDSAVYLCASSPDRNTYEQYFGPGTRLTVT.

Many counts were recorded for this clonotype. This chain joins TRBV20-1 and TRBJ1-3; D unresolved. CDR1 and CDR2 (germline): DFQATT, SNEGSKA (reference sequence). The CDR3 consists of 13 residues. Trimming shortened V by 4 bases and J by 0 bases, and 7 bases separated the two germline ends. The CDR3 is CSANPRSGNTIYF. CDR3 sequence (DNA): TGCAGTGCTAACCCCCGCTCTGGAAACACCATATATTTT.

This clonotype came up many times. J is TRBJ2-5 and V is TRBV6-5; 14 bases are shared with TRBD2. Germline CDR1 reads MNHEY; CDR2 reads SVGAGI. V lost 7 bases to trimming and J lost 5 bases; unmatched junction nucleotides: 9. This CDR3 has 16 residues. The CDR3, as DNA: TGTGCCAGCATTTCTCCGGGACTAGCGGGAGTGGAGACCCAGTACTTC. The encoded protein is CASISPGLAGVETQYF.